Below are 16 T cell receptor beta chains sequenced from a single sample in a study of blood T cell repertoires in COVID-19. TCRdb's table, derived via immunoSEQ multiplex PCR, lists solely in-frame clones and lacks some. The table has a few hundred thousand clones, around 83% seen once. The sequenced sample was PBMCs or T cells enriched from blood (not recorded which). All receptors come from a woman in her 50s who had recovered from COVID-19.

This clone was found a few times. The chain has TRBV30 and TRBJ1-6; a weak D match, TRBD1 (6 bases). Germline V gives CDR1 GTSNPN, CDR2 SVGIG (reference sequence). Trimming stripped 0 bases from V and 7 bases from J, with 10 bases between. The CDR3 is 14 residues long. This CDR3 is CAWSVHRVNSPLHF. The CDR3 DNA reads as TGTGCCTGGAGTGTACACAGGGTAAATTCACCCCTCCACTTT.

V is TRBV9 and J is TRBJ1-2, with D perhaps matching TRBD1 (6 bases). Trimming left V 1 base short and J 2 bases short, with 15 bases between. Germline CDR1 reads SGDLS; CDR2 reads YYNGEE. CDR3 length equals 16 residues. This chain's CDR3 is CASSVSPRGTNYGYTF. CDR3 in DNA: TGTGCCAGCAGCGTATCACCTAGGGGGACCAACTATGGCTACACCTTC.

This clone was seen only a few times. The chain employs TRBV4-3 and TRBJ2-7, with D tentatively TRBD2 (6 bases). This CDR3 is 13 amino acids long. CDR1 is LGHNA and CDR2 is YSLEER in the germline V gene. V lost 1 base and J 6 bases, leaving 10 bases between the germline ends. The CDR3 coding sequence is TGCGCCAGCAGCCAAGGGGCCGGGGGCGAGCAGTACTTC. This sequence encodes CASSQGAGGEQYF.

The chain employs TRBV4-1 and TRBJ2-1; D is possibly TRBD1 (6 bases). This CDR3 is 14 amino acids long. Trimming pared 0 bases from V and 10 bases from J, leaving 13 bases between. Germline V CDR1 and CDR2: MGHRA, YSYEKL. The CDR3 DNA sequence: TGCGCCAGCAGCCAAGAACGAGATAGGGGGGAGCAGTTCTTC. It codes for CASSQERDRGEQFF.

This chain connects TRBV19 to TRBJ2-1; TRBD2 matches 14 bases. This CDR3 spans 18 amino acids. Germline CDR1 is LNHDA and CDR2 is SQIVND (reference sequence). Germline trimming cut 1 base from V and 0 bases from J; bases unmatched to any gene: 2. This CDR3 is CASSIGLAGGSSYNEQFF. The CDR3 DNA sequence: TGTGCCAGTAGTATAGGACTAGCGGGGGGGAGCTCCTACAATGAGCAGTTCTTC.

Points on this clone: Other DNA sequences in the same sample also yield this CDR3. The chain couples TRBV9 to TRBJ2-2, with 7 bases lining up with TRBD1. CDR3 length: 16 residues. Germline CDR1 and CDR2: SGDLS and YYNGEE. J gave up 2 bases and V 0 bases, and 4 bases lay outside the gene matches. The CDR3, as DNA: TGTGCCAGCAGCGTAGGGGCAGGGGGAAACACCGGGGAGCTGTTTTTT. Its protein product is CASSVGAGGNTGELFF.

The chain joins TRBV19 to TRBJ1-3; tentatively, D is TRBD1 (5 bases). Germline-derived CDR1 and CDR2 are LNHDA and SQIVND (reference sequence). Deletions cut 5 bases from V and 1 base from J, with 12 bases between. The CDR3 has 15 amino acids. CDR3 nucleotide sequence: TGTGCCAGTAGTTCTCTGGCAGGGTCTGGAAACACCATATATTTT. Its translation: CASSSLAGSGNTIYF.

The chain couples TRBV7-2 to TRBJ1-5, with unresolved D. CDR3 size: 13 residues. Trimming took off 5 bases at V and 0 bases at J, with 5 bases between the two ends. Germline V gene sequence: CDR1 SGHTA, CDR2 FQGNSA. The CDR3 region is CASSLRSNQPQHF. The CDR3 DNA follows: TGTGCCAGCAGCCTCCGTAGCAATCAGCCCCAGCATTTT.

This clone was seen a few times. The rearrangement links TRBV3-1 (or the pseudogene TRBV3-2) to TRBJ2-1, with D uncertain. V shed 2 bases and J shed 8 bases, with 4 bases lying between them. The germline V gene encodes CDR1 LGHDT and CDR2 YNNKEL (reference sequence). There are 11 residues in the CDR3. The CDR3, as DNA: TGTGCCAGCAGCCAAATCGATGAGCAGTTCTTC. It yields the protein CASSQIDEQFF.

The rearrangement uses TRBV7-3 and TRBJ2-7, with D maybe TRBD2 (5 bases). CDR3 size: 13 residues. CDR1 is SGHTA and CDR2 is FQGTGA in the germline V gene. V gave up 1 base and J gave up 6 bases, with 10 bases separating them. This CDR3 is CASSLSERGEQYF. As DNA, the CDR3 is TGTGCCAGCAGCTTAAGTGAACGGGGCGAGCAGTACTTC.

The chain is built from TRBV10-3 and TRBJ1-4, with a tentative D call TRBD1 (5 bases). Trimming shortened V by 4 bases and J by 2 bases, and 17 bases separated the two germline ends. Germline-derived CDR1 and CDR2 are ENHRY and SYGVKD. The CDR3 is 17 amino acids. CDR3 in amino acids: CAISAQRRGGTNEKLFF. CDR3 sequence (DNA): TGTGCCATCAGTGCCCAGAGAAGGGGTGGGACTAATGAAAAACTGTTTTTT.

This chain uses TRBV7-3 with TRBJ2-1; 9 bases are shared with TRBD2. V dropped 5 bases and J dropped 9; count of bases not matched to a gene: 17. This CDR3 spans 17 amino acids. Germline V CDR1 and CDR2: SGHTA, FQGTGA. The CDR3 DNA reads TGTGCCAGCAGCCCCCAGACTATGGCGGGGGGGCCTGGTGAGCAGTTCTTC. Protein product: CASSPQTMAGGPGEQFF.

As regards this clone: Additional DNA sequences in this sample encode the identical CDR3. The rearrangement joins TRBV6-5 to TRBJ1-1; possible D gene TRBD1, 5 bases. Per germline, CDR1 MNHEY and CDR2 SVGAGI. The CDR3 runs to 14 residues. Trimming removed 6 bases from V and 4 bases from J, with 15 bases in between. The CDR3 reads CASRVGGGGTEAFF. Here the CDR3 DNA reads TGTGCCAGCAGGGTGGGGGGAGGAGGCACTGAAGCTTTCTTT.

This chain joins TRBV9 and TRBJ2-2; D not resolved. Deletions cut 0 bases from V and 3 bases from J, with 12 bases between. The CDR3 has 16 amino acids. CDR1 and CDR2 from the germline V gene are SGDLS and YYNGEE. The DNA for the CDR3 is TGTGCCAGCAGCGTAGCGTGGGCGCAGGACACCGGGGAGCTGTTTTTT. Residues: CASSVAWAQDTGELFF.

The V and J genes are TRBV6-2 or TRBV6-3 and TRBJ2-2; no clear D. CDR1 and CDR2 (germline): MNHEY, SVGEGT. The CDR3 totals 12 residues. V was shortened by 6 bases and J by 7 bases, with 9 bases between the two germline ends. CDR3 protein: CASSGWSGELFF. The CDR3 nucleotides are TGTGCCAGCAGCGGTTGGAGCGGGGAGCTGTTTTTT.

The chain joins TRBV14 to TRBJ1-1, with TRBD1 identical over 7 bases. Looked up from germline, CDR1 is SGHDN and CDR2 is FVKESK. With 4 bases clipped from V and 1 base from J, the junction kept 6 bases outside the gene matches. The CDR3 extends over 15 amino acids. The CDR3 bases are TGTGCCAGCAGCCCCTCTAGGGGGCGGAACACTGAAGCTTTCTTT. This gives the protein CASSPSRGRNTEAFF.